The rows below give T cell receptor beta chains drawn from one sample of a study of a mutant IDH1 vaccine in newly diagnosed glioma. No antigen is known for these receptors. The method was immunoSEQ multiplex PCR; TCRdb's version includes in-frame clones alone and lacks a portion of them. The sample shows some 40,000 clones, 75% of them seen only once. Here the sequenced sample was PBMCs, taken from a glioma patient whose treatment included an IDH1 peptide vaccine. These receptors all come from a man aged 40-49 years with glioma. Each CDR3 is given with its conserved first and last residue. Each record gives: V gene, J gene, CDR3 protein.

v_gene: TRBV14; j_gene: TRBJ2-3; CDR3aa: CASSLLQGMSTDTQYF
v_gene: TRBV10-1; j_gene: TRBJ2-1; CDR3aa: CASSDSGPMGQFF
v_gene: TRBV6-5; j_gene: TRBJ2-1; CDR3aa: CASSALTSSGEQFF
v_gene: TRBV6-5; j_gene: TRBJ1-1; CDR3aa: CASSYGSGTEAFF
v_gene: TRBV7-6; j_gene: TRBJ2-2; CDR3aa: CASSRRVADAGELFF
v_gene: TRBV18; j_gene: TRBJ1-3; CDR3aa: CASSPGDRGRNTIYF
v_gene: TRBV29-1; j_gene: TRBJ2-7; CDR3aa: CSVGRGADEQYF
v_gene: TRBV5-5; j_gene: TRBJ1-1; CDR3aa: CASTQNTEAFF
v_gene: TRBV18; j_gene: TRBJ2-5; CDR3aa: CASSPGTGTKETQYF
v_gene: TRBV2; j_gene: TRBJ2-3; CDR3aa: CASTYGTTDTQYF
v_gene: TRBV6-5; j_gene: TRBJ1-1; CDR3aa: CASSYRSGGTEAFF
v_gene: TRBV6-6; j_gene: TRBJ2-1; CDR3aa: CASQREISDNEQFF
v_gene: TRBV10-3; j_gene: TRBJ1-1; CDR3aa: CAIRDRGNTEAFF
v_gene: TRBV12-5; j_gene: TRBJ2-1; CDR3aa: CASGPLTDNEQFF
v_gene: TRBV6-5; j_gene: TRBJ2-3; CDR3aa: CASRRTSGRADTQYF
v_gene: TRBV5-4; j_gene: TRBJ2-3; CDR3aa: CASSLGSSGRTDTQYF
v_gene: TRBV15; j_gene: TRBJ2-3; CDR3aa: CATSRVAFDTQYF
v_gene: TRBV4-1; j_gene: TRBJ2-2; CDR3aa: CASSHSRRDSTGELFF
v_gene: TRBV9; j_gene: TRBJ2-1; CDR3aa: CASSVGGGSRDEQFF
v_gene: TRBV30; j_gene: TRBJ1-2; CDR3aa: CAWSVPGSTYGYTF
v_gene: TRBV4-3; j_gene: TRBJ1-3; CDR3aa: CASSQGGGPGNTIYF
v_gene: TRBV4-3; j_gene: TRBJ1-2; CDR3aa: CASSQGAGPGGYTF
v_gene: TRBV18; j_gene: TRBJ2-3; CDR3aa: CASSPRSGHTDTQYF
v_gene: TRBV9; j_gene: TRBJ1-1; CDR3aa: CASSAGQGPEAFF
v_gene: TRBV7-9; j_gene: TRBJ2-1; CDR3aa: CASAGKREGWDEQFF
v_gene: TRBV7-9; j_gene: TRBJ2-3; CDR3aa: CASSREVGLLDTDTQYF
v_gene: TRBV18; j_gene: TRBJ1-5; CDR3aa: CASSPQGAGSNQPQHF
v_gene: TRBV5-1; j_gene: TRBJ2-1; CDR3aa: CASSYLSGRTDEQFF
v_gene: TRBV2; j_gene: TRBJ2-7; CDR3aa: CASTKDSNSYEQYF
v_gene: TRBV7-2; j_gene: TRBJ2-5; CDR3aa: CASSLGGPQETQYF
v_gene: TRBV7-9; j_gene: TRBJ2-3; CDR3aa: CASSPLSDTQYF
v_gene: TRBV6-6; j_gene: TRBJ1-3; CDR3aa: CASRGQGLNTIYF
v_gene: TRBV6-5; j_gene: TRBJ1-1; CDR3aa: CASSYSGVLNTEAFF
v_gene: TRBV5-1; j_gene: TRBJ2-1; CDR3aa: CASSRSGSGDNEQFF
v_gene: TRBV6-1; j_gene: TRBJ2-3; CDR3aa: CASSADPGYTQYF
v_gene: TRBV27; j_gene: TRBJ2-1; CDR3aa: CASSTDRLDYNEQFF
v_gene: TRBV9; j_gene: TRBJ2-6; CDR3aa: CASSVAGQLGGANVLTF
v_gene: TRBV6-5; j_gene: TRBJ1-1; CDR3aa: CASTGGTTEAFF
v_gene: TRBV5-5; j_gene: TRBJ2-3; CDR3aa: CASSLDRVTDTQYF
v_gene: TRBV12-5; j_gene: TRBJ2-2; CDR3aa: CASGSGVFTGELFF
v_gene: TRBV29-1; j_gene: TRBJ2-1; CDR3aa: CSVDRWGTNEQFF
v_gene: TRBV27; j_gene: TRBJ1-1; CDR3aa: CASSFGPGNTEAFF
v_gene: TRBV10-3; j_gene: TRBJ1-4; CDR3aa: CAIRQGWNEKLFF
v_gene: TRBV5-6; j_gene: TRBJ2-2; CDR3aa: CASSLFGTGGFGELFF
v_gene: TRBV5-4; j_gene: TRBJ1-1; CDR3aa: CASSTGRGTEAFF
v_gene: TRBV15; j_gene: TRBJ2-1; CDR3aa: CATSTLAGGHNEQFF
v_gene: TRBV7-9; j_gene: TRBJ1-1; CDR3aa: CASSLADTGAFF
v_gene: TRBV21-1; j_gene: TRBJ2-1; CDR3aa: CASSNRTSLPFRDNEQFF
v_gene: TRBV29-1; j_gene: TRBJ1-1; CDR3aa: CSVEDYPTGMNTEAFF
v_gene: TRBV11-2; j_gene: TRBJ1-6; CDR3aa: CASSTPAGTDTPLHF
v_gene: TRBV5-1; j_gene: TRBJ2-3; CDR3aa: CASSPVGREDTQYF
v_gene: TRBV7-2; j_gene: TRBJ2-5; CDR3aa: CASSLGGSQETQYF